This entry lists 28 T cell receptor beta chains sequenced from one sample in a study of shared clonotypes between healthy human individuals. The data were produced by immunoSEQ multiplex PCR, yet TCRdb's version contains in-frame clones alone and is incomplete. This table has roughly 2 million clones, less than 95% appearing once. As defined, naive CD8 cells were CD45RO-negative and positively selected for CCR7, with terminally differentiated effector memory CD45RA+ cells excluded. Material for sequencing was naive CD8+ T cells sorted from blood. Receptors originate from a man younger than 35 in good health.

The rearrangement uses TRBV6-6 and TRBJ1-1; a possible D gene is TRBD1 (6 bases). This CDR3 contains 12 residues. V lost 8 bases, J lost 4 bases, and 11 bases lay in between. CDR1 is MNHNY, CDR2 SVGAGI, per germline (reference sequence). The CDR3 spells CASLGGITEAFF. CDR3 bases: TGTGCCAGCCTAGGGGGGATCACTGAAGCTTTCTTT.

The V call is TRBV11-2, the J call TRBJ2-3; 7 positions agree with TRBD2. V was clipped by 2 bases and J by 1 base; unmatched bases: 6. This CDR3 region has 16 residues. The germline gives CDR1 SGHAT, CDR2 FQNNGV. This chain's CDR3 is CASSLIRGEGTDTQYF. DNA of the CDR3: TGTGCCAGCAGCTTAATTCGGGGGGAAGGCACAGATACGCAGTATTTT.

The chain carries TRBV7-8 and TRBJ2-7; D is uncertain. This CDR3 is built from 13 residues. The V end was cut by 4 bases, the J end by 8 bases, with 15 bases between. Germline lookup yields CDR1 SGHVS and CDR2 FQNEAQ. Written as DNA, the CDR3 is TGTGCCAGCAGCTATACCGTGGACCTCCAGCAGTACTTC. Translated: CASSYTVDLQQYF.

The J gene is TRBJ2-7, the V gene TRBV7-2; 11 nucleotides align to TRBD2. The CDR3 runs 13 residues. Germline V gene sequence: CDR1 SGHTA, CDR2 FQGNSA. The J segment lost 6 bases and the V segment lost 6 bases, leaving 4 bases of the junction unmatched. CDR3 bases: TGTGCCAGCAGACTAGCGGGAGTCAGCGAGCAGTACTTC. It yields the protein CASRLAGVSEQYF.

This clone was observed once. V gene TRBV7-9 combines with J gene TRBJ1-2; D may be TRBD1 (6 bases). Trimming shortened V by 5 bases and J by 4 bases, and 17 bases separated the two germline ends. CDR1 is SEHNR, CDR2 FQNEAQ, per germline (reference sequence). This CDR3 region has 15 residues. CDR3 sequence (DNA): TGTGCCAGCAGCCCCGGACAGAGCATGCCCTATGGCTACACCTTC. Residues: CASSPGQSMPYGYTF. Together with reference TRBV7-9 and TRBJ1-2, the CDR3 gives the full variable domain: DTGVSQNPRHKITKRGQNVTFRCDPISEHNRLYWYRQTLGQGPEFLTYFQNEAQLEKSRLLSDRFSAERPKGSFSTLEIQRTEQGDSAMYLCASSPGQSMPYGYTFGSGTRLTVV.

J is TRBJ1-4 and V is TRBV7-6; D not certain. The V end lost 1 base, the J end lost 7 bases, and 7 bases lay between the germline ends. From germline, CDR1 is SGHVS and CDR2 FNYEAQ. The CDR3 has 13 residues. This chain's CDR3 is CASSLDPGEKLFF. CDR3 in DNA: TGTGCCAGCAGCTTAGATCCGGGTGAAAAACTGTTTTTT.

This clone was picked up one time. J is TRBJ2-5 and V is TRBV27; either TRBD1 or TRBD2 may fit D (6 bases each). V was clipped by 5 bases and J by 4 bases, with 20 bases between them. The CDR3 loop spans 16 amino acids. The germline gives CDR1 MNHEY, CDR2 SMNVEV (reference sequence). The CDR3 spells CASSLLGVRGLETQYF. CDR3 nucleotide sequence: TGTGCCAGCAGTCTCCTGGGGGTCCGGGGGCTAGAGACCCAGTACTTC.

The chain has TRBV30 and TRBJ2-3, with 9 bases fitting TRBD2. The germline gives CDR1 GTSNPN, CDR2 SVGIG (reference sequence). Trimming removed 1 base from V and 5 bases from J; junction bases left unmatched: 16. The CDR3 totals 18 residues. This CDR3 reads CAWSEPQLREGRLDTQYF. CDR3 sequence (DNA): TGTGCCTGGAGTGAACCCCAATTGCGGGAGGGCCGTCTAGATACGCAGTATTTT.

The chain employs TRBV7-9 and TRBJ2-2, with D perhaps given as TRBD1 or TRBD2 (5 bases each). V lost 5 bases and J lost 0, with 13 bases in between. Looked up from germline, CDR1 is SEHNR and CDR2 is FQNEAQ (reference sequence). The CDR3 runs to 16 residues. CDR3 region: CASSPQVGANTGELFF. The CDR3 DNA reads TGTGCCAGCAGCCCCCAAGTGGGGGCGAACACCGGGGAGCTGTTTTTT.

This rearrangement joins TRBV5-6 to TRBJ1-5, with a weak D call TRBD1 (5 bases). Per germline, CDR1 SGHDT and CDR2 YYEEEE. The CDR3 runs to 13 residues. Trimming removed 3 bases at V and 5 bases at J, with 9 bases between. For the CDR3, the DNA is TGTGCCAGCAGCTGGGGACCGGATCAGCCCCAGCATTTT. Translating gives CASSWGPDQPQHF.

The chain has TRBV15 and TRBJ1-2; D is unresolved. Trimming took off 0 bases at V and 8 bases at J, with 7 bases between the two ends. This CDR3 comprises 12 residues. Germline values: CDR1 LNHNV, CDR2 YYDKDF (reference sequence). CDR3 amino acids: CATSRDGRGYTF. DNA for the CDR3: TGTGCCACCAGCAGAGATGGTAGGGGCTACACCTTC.

The chain carries TRBV9 and TRBJ2-2; 14 bases agree with TRBD2. Trimming took 4 bases from V and 0 from J; bases not matched to a gene: 5. The germline V gene has CDR1 SGDLS and CDR2 YYNGEE. There are 18 residues in the CDR3. For the CDR3, the DNA is TGTGCCAGCAGCCATGGGACTAGCGGGGGCCCGAACACCGGGGAGCTGTTTTTT. This sequence encodes CASSHGTSGGPNTGELFF.

The chain combines TRBV7-9 with TRBJ2-1; 8 bases align to TRBD2. This CDR3 comprises 14 residues. Germline V lookup: CDR1 SEHNR, CDR2 FQNEAQ (reference sequence). V shed 1 base, J shed 5 bases, and the junction held 1 base outside the gene matches. CDR3 sequence reads: CASSLEAGDNEQFF. The CDR3 nucleotides are TGTGCCAGCAGCTTAGAAGCGGGAGACAATGAGCAGTTCTTC.

The chain uses TRBV4-3 and TRBJ2-5; D unclear. The CDR3 is 15 residues long. The V and J ends lost 2 bases and 2 bases respectively, with 12 bases between them. Germline V CDR1 and CDR2: LGHNA, YSLEER. This CDR3 is CASSQYLMSQETQYF. The CDR3 DNA sequence: TGCGCCAGCAGCCAATATTTGATGTCACAAGAGACCCAGTACTTC.

J is TRBJ2-5 and V is TRBV9; 11 bases line up with TRBD2. CDR3 length equals 16 residues. Germline values: CDR1 SGDLS, CDR2 YYNGEE. V shed 3 bases, J shed 4 bases, and the junction held 8 bases outside the gene matches. The CDR3 bases are TGTGCCAGCAGCGCCCACCTAGCGGGAGGAGTAGAGACCCAGTACTTC. Its protein product is CASSAHLAGGVETQYF. The variable domain in full, completed from reference TRBV9 and TRBJ2-5, reads DSGVTQTPKHLITATGQRVTLRCSPRSGDLSVYWYQQSLDQGLQFLIQYYNGEERAKGNILERFSAQQFPDLHSELNLSSLELGDSALYFCASSAHLAGGVETQYFGPGTRLLVL.

The V gene is TRBV29-1, the J gene TRBJ2-7, with a weak D call TRBD1 (6 bases). CDR1 SQVTM and CDR2 ANQGSEA come from the germline V gene. The CDR3 sequence is 15 residues long. V was cut by 0 bases and J by 3 bases, with 15 bases left in between. DNA for the CDR3: TGCAGCGTTGAAGAGGTAGGGACATCGGGCTACGAGCAGTACTTC. Translated, it gives CSVEEVGTSGYEQYF.

V and J are TRBV6-5 and TRBJ2-1; 10 bases fit TRBD2. The trim removed 4 bases at V and 4 bases at J, leaving 7 bases unmatched. CDR1 and CDR2 (germline): MNHEY, SVGAGI. The CDR3 has 16 residues. The CDR3 nucleotides are TGTGCCAGCAGTTTGCTAGCGGGAGCTTCTTACAATGAGCAGTTCTTC. Its protein product is CASSLLAGASYNEQFF.

The table lists this clone with a count of one. This rearrangement joins TRBV27 to TRBJ1-2; D is unclear. V lost 6 bases and J lost 5, with 16 bases in between. The length of the CDR3 is 14 residues. Germline CDR1 MNHEY, CDR2 SMNVEV (reference sequence). The CDR3 protein is CASSPELGSYGYTF. CDR3 DNA: TGTGCCAGCAGCCCGGAGTTGGGGTCTTATGGCTACACCTTC.

This chain connects TRBV10-2 to TRBJ2-5, with D perhaps matching TRBD1 (6 bases). Per germline, CDR1 WSHSY and CDR2 SAAADI. The CDR3 is 16 residues long. Trimming took 3 bases from V and 5 from J, leaving 19 bases between them. The DNA of the CDR3 is TGCGCCAGCAGTGACCCATGGGGCAGGGGCGGGGAGACCCAGTACTTC. Encoded protein: CASSDPWGRGGETQYF.

The chain has TRBV13 and TRBJ2-4, with 7 bases aligning to TRBD1. The J segment lost 7 bases and the V segment lost 4 bases, leaving 10 bases of the junction unmatched. Germline V gene sequence: CDR1 PRHDT, CDR2 FYEKMQ (reference sequence). This CDR3 has 15 residues. The CDR3 sequence is CASSSPLTGSNIQYF. CDR3 sequence (DNA): TGTGCCAGCAGCTCGCCGCTGACAGGGAGCAACATTCAGTACTTC.

A note on this clone: Other DNA variants within this sample encode the same CDR3. The chain recombines TRBV5-6 with TRBJ2-7, with 7 nucleotides matching TRBD2. J was trimmed by 1 base and V by 0 bases; bases with no gene match: 1. The CDR3 length is 14 residues. In germline, CDR1 is SGHDT, CDR2 YYEEEE. The DNA of the CDR3 is TGTGCCAGCAGCTTGGGAGCGGGATCCTACGAGCAGTACTTC. Its translation is CASSLGAGSYEQYF.

This chain links TRBV28 with TRBJ1-2; possibly TRBD1 for D (5 bases). Germline CDR1 reads MDHEN; CDR2 reads SYDVKM. Trimming took off 4 bases at V and 1 base at J, with 22 bases between the two ends. This CDR3 contains 18 residues. CDR3 protein: CASSSLRERGDFNYGYTF. The CDR3 nucleotides are TGTGCCAGCAGTTCCCTTAGGGAACGGGGGGACTTTAACTATGGCTACACCTTC.

The gene calls are TRBV5-6 and TRBJ1-4; TRBD1 matches 10 bases. Germline loops: CDR1 SGHDT, CDR2 YYEEEE. Trimming cost V 3 bases and J 7 bases; bases outside gene matches: 9. The CDR3 extends over 16 amino acids. The CDR3 region is CASSSPRQGAGEKLFF. The CDR3 coding sequence is TGTGCCAGCAGCTCCCCCCGACAGGGGGCTGGTGAAAAACTGTTTTTT.

V usage is TRBV9 and J usage is TRBJ2-5; perhaps TRBD1 as D (6 bases). The CDR3 sequence is 16 residues long. Germline V gene data show CDR1 as SGDLS and CDR2 as YYNGEE. Trimming cost V 2 bases and J 5 bases, with 19 bases left between them. The CDR3 bases are TGTGCCAGCAGCGTCTATCGAACAGGGAGCCTTGAGACCCAGTACTTC. Translating it yields CASSVYRTGSLETQYF.

This clone was observed a single time. The same CDR3 is also encoded by other DNA sequences in this sample. J is TRBJ2-7 and V is TRBV27; D gene uncertain. This CDR3 spans 13 amino acids. Germline lookup yields CDR1 MNHEY and CDR2 SMNVEV (reference sequence). The V end was cut by 2 bases, the J end by 1 base, with 6 bases between. CDR3: CASSLTASYEQYF. DNA for the CDR3: TGTGCCAGCAGTTTAACGGCATCCTACGAGCAGTACTTC.

In the case of this clone: Other DNA sequences in this specimen translate into the identical CDR3. The chain has TRBV27 and TRBJ1-1; D uncertain. The CDR3 loop spans 14 amino acids. Between the trimmed V and J ends, which lost 2 bases and 1 base, there was a span of 8 bases. The germline gives CDR1 MNHEY, CDR2 SMNVEV (reference sequence). The chain's CDR3 is CASSLVGGNTEAFF. CDR3 coding DNA: TGTGCCAGCAGTTTAGTGGGTGGGAACACTGAAGCTTTCTTT.

The chain combines TRBV9 with TRBJ2-3; 10 bases are a match to TRBD2. V lost 4 bases and J lost 5; bases outside the gene matches: 10. The CDR3 has 16 amino acids. Germline CDR1 and CDR2: SGDLS and YYNGEE. The CDR3 sequence: CASSSPESGGEDTQYF. CDR3 nucleotides: TGTGCCAGCAGCTCTCCGGAAAGCGGGGGGGAAGATACGCAGTATTTT.

V gene TRBV9 combines with J gene TRBJ1-2, with no clear D. Germline lookup yields CDR1 SGDLS and CDR2 YYNGEE. CDR3 size: 15 residues. The V gene lost 0 bases and the J gene lost 3 bases, with 12 bases spanning the gap. CDR3 DNA sequence: TGTGCCAGCAGCGTAGTCTTAGGCCTGGACTATGGCTACACCTTC. Translated: CASSVVLGLDYGYTF.